This TCR beta chain came from a study of early T cells in non-severe SARS-CoV-2 infection. The CDR3 loop spans 13 amino acids. Germline V gene sequence: CDR1 SGHAT, CDR2 FQNNGV. V was shortened by 3 bases and J by 7 bases, with 12 bases between the two germline ends. Using its own MiXCR run on the 5' RACE reads, TCRdb lists one record per CDR3 protein. The repertoire holds around 44,000 distinct CDR3 sequences, with around a tenth as singletons. This clonotype has ten or more counts. The TCR was taken from an adult who was a healthcare worker with PCR-confirmed SARS-CoV-2 infection or an uninfected control (not recorded which). J is TRBJ1-1 and V is TRBV11-2, with a tentative D call TRBD1 (5 bases). The sequencing sample was made of whole blood. The CDR3 nucleotides read TGTGCCAGCAGCTTCGGAGGGGCCGATGAAGCTTTCTTT. Translated, it gives CASSFGGADEAFF. Using reference TRBV11-2 and TRBJ1-1 for the parts outside the CDR3, the full variable domain is EAGVAQSPRYKIIEKRQSVAFWCNPISGHATLYWYQQILGQGPKLLIQFQNNGVVDDSQLPKDRFSAERLKGVDSTLKIQPAKLEDSAVYLCASSFGGADEAFFGQGTRLTVV.